This T cell receptor (beta chain) was sequenced for a study of beta chain features in type 1 diabetes. The CDR3 totals 16 residues. Germline CDR1 reads LGHNA; CDR2 reads YNFKEQ. V trimming: 4 bases; J trimming: 3 bases; junction bases outside the gene matches: 9. Study results and caveats: In all four CD4+ subsets, TCRB CDR3 length was significantly, moderately reduced in type 1 diabetes.

The table lists this clone with a count of one. Its specificity is unknown. The isolated RNA, all of it, was reverse transcribed, so expressed TCRB transcripts were what got sequenced. TCRdb's table, derived via immunoSEQ multiplex PCR, lists solely in-frame clones and lacks some. The repertoire includes approximately 150,000 clones, about 9.1% of them detected once, and over 2% sits in the top ten. Sequencing was carried out using central memory CD4+ T cells from blood. The chain joins TRBV4-2 to TRBJ1-2; 9 bases are shared with TRBD1. The source of this sequence is a woman aged 18-30 years in good health. The CDR3 sequence: CASSPGQGVGDYGYTF. In DNA, the CDR3 is TGTGCCAGCAGCCCGGGACAGGGTGTTGGTGACTATGGCTACACCTTC.